The 23 T cell receptor beta chains presented below share a single source sample, sequenced in a study of Graves' ophthalmopathy and Graves' hyperthyroidism. For repertoire sequencing, the TCR beta CDR3 regions were amplified from RNA transcripts. Scientists carried out first-round RT-PCR using HTBI primers and then a second-round multiplex PCR. TCRdb passed the multiplex PCR reads through MiXCR, listing each CDR3 protein once. The repertoire holds fewer than 600,000 distinct CDR3 sequences, with 13% to 15% as singletons. Source material: blood. Receptors were obtained from a woman aged 25 to 45 with Graves' ophthalmopathy.

The sample holds many counts of this clonotype. The chain couples TRBV27 to TRBJ1-5; 9 bases agree with TRBD1. The V gene's germline CDR1 is MNHEY and CDR2 SMNVEV (reference sequence). There are 15 residues in the CDR3. The junction had 5 bases not matched to a gene; V was cut back by 3 bases and J by 5 bases. CDR3 loop: CASSFYRGQDQPQHF. Here the CDR3 DNA reads TGTGCCAGCAGTTTTTACAGGGGGCAGGATCAGCCCCAGCATTTT.

This clonotype has just a few counts. This chain uses TRBV9 with TRBJ1-1; TRBD1 is a possible D gene (5 bases). Trimming removed 0 bases at V and 4 bases at J, with 10 bases between. This CDR3 spans 14 amino acids. Germline V CDR1 and CDR2: SGDLS, YYNGEE. CDR3 protein: CASSVDQRGTEAFF. The CDR3 region has the DNA TGTGCCAGCAGCGTAGACCAAAGGGGCACTGAAGCTTTCTTT. The variable domain in full, with the rest retrieved from reference TRBV9 and TRBJ1-1, is DSGVTQTPKHLITATGQRVTLRCSPRSGDLSVYWYQQSLDQGLQFLIQYYNGEERAKGNILERFSAQQFPDLHSELNLSSLELGDSALYFCASSVDQRGTEAFFGQGTRLTVV.

The V gene is TRBV5-1, the J gene TRBJ2-7; D is unclear. The CDR3 runs to 14 residues. Trimming removed 2 bases at V and 1 base at J, with 10 bases between. Germline loops: CDR1 SGHRS, CDR2 YFSETQ. Written as DNA, the CDR3 is TGCGCCAGCAGCTTCATTCAGAGTTCCTACGAGCAGTACTTC. Translated, it gives CASSFIQSSYEQYF. The full variable domain, rest sourced from reference TRBV5-1 and TRBJ2-7, is KAGVTQTPRYLIKTRGQQVTLSCSPISGHRSVSWYQQTPGQGLQFLFEYFSETQRNKGNFPGRFSGRQFSNSRSEMNVSTLELGDSALYLCASSFIQSSYEQYFGPGTRLTVT.

This clonotype was counted at least ten times. V and J are TRBV4-1 and TRBJ2-5; maybe TRBD2 (5 bases). The length of the CDR3 is 16 residues. CDR1 MGHRA and CDR2 YSYEKL come from the germline V gene. V was cut by 0 bases and J by 5 bases, with 16 bases left in between. The CDR3 here is CASSQDNSDWWETQYF. The CDR3 nucleotides read TGCGCCAGCAGCCAAGATAATAGCGACTGGTGGGAGACCCAGTACTTC.

This clonotype was detected a few times. It may be a read error: a sequence one base away is much more abundant. V gene TRBV2 combines with J gene TRBJ1-2, with D possibly matching TRBD1 (6 bases). This CDR3 comprises 16 residues. Germline V gene lookup returns CDR1 SNHLY and CDR2 FYNNEI. The chain's CDR3 is CASSDRGYGGLYGCTF. CDR3 DNA: TGTGCCAGCAGTGATCGGGGTTATGGGGGGCTCTATGGCTGCACCTTC.

This clonotype was counted many times. The chain combines TRBV27 with TRBJ2-7; 8 bases line up with TRBD2. Germline CDR1 reads MNHEY; CDR2 reads SMNVEV (reference sequence). The trim removed 6 bases at V and 2 bases at J, leaving 6 bases unmatched. The CDR3 extends over 14 amino acids. Here the CDR3 reads CASSPRGAAYEQYF. CDR3 sequence (DNA): TGTGCCAGCAGCCCGCGGGGGGCGGCCTACGAGCAGTACTTC.

This clonotype came up many times. This chain connects TRBV9 to TRBJ1-2, with D uncertain. The ends were cut back, 4 bases at V and 0 bases at J, with 13 bases in the middle. The CDR3 loop spans 15 amino acids. The germline gives CDR1 SGDLS, CDR2 YYNGEE. The CDR3, as DNA: TGTGCCAGCAGCCTCGGACTTGTAACTAACTATGGCTACACCTTC. Translating it yields CASSLGLVTNYGYTF.

This chain joins TRBV18 and TRBJ2-7, with TRBD2 matching 7 bases. The germline gives CDR1 KGHSH, CDR2 LQKENI. The CDR3 runs to 16 residues. With 4 bases clipped from V and 0 bases from J, the junction kept 9 bases outside the gene matches. CDR3 residues: CASSRASGDSSYEQYF. The CDR3 DNA reads TGTGCCAGCTCACGAGCCAGCGGGGATAGCTCCTACGAGCAGTACTTC.

This clonotype was found a few times. This chain links TRBV7-3 with TRBJ2-2, with unresolved D. V gave up 5 bases and J gave up 0 bases, with 13 bases separating them. This CDR3 region has 16 residues. The V gene's germline CDR1 is SGHTA and CDR2 FQGTGA. CDR3 protein: CASSPKLLANTGELFF. The CDR3 bases are TGTGCCAGCAGCCCGAAGCTATTAGCGAACACCGGGGAGCTGTTTTTT.

Many counts were recorded for this clonotype. The rearrangement links TRBV30 to TRBJ2-2; D is perhaps TRBD2 (6 bases). V was shortened by 2 bases and J by 7 bases, with 11 bases between the two germline ends. This CDR3 region has 13 residues. Germline V gene lookup returns CDR1 GTSNPN and CDR2 SVGIG (reference sequence). For the CDR3, the DNA is TGTGCCTGGAGTTGGGCGGGGCTCGGGGAGCTGTTTTTT. Translated, it gives CAWSWAGLGELFF.

Many counts were recorded for this clonotype. V usage is TRBV11-2 and J usage is TRBJ2-7, with TRBD2 as a possible D gene (5 bases). The germline CDR1 and CDR2 sequences are SGHAT and FQNNGV. This CDR3 has 15 residues. The germline V and J ends were trimmed by 3 bases and 4 bases, with 16 bases remaining between them. CDR3 nucleotide sequence: TGTGCCAGCAGCTTCTCCCTAGAGGTAGCGTACGAGCAGTACTTC. It codes for CASSFSLEVAYEQYF.

This clonotype was found many times. This chain uses TRBV15 with TRBJ2-5; D perhaps matches TRBD2 (5 bases). Trimming took 5 bases from V and 5 from J, leaving 18 bases between them. This CDR3 has 15 residues. Germline values: CDR1 LNHNV, CDR2 YYDKDF (reference sequence). The CDR3, as DNA: TGTGCCACCAGCCGCCCAGACCCGGGAAGGGAGACCCAGTACTTC. As protein: CATSRPDPGRETQYF.

This clonotype was seen ten or more times. J is TRBJ1-1 and V is TRBV6-5; 10 bases are a match to TRBD1. Germline CDR1 is MNHEY and CDR2 is SVGAGI. V lost 4 bases and J lost 6; bases outside the gene matches: 8. The CDR3 runs to 15 residues. The CDR3 sequence is CASSSSGTGAPEAFF. The CDR3 DNA sequence: TGTGCCAGCAGTTCCTCCGGGACAGGGGCCCCTGAAGCTTTCTTT.

There are many counts of this clonotype. This chain connects TRBV12-3 or TRBV12-4 to TRBJ1-5; weak D call: TRBD1 (5 bases). This CDR3 has 17 amino acids. The germline V and J ends were trimmed by 1 base and 7 bases, with 20 bases remaining between them. CDR3 in DNA: TGTGCCAGCAGTTTAGGGAAGGGACGGCGAAGGGAACAGCCCCAGCATTTT. Encoded protein: CASSLGKGRRREQPQHF.

At least ten counts were recorded for this clonotype. The genes are TRBV7-2 and TRBJ2-5; TRBD1 might be the D (5 bases). CDR1 and CDR2 from the germline V gene are SGHTA and FQGNSA. Trimming took off 4 bases at V and 0 bases at J, with 9 bases between the two ends. The CDR3 spans 14 residues. CDR3 bases: TGTGCCAGCAGCTACGACAGATACCAAGAGACCCAGTACTTC. Translating gives CASSYDRYQETQYF.

This clonotype was detected ten times or more. This chain connects TRBV6-2 or TRBV6-3 to TRBJ2-2; no definite D call. This CDR3 has 16 amino acids. In germline, CDR1 is MNHEY, CDR2 SVGEGT. Trimming stripped 1 base from V and 0 bases from J, with 9 bases between. CDR3 sequence reads: CASSYFAASNTGELFF. CDR3 in DNA: TGTGCCAGCAGTTACTTCGCCGCTTCGAACACCGGGGAGCTGTTTTTT.

This clonotype was detected ten times or more. The CDR3 reads CASGSRLGTSGARETQYF. As DNA, the CDR3 is TGTGCTAGTGGTTCCCGACTTGGGACTAGCGGAGCCAGGGAGACCCAGTACTTC. V is TRBV12-5 and J is TRBJ2-5; the match to TRBD2 covers 11 bases. The ends lost 4 bases at V and 5 bases at J; junction bases unmatched: 15. The V gene's germline CDR1 is LGHNT and CDR2 FRNRAP. The CDR3 is made up of 18 amino acids. Full variable domain (missing parts from reference TRBV12-5 and TRBJ2-5): DARVTQTPRHKVTEMGQEVTMRCQPILGHNTVFWYRQTMMQGLELLAYFRNRAPLDDSGMPKDRFSAEMPDATLATLKIQPSEPRDSAVYFCASGSRLGTSGARETQYFGPGTRLLVL.

V is TRBV28 and J is TRBJ2-4; TRBD2 matches 11 bases. In germline, CDR1 is MDHEN, CDR2 SYDVKM. The V segment lost 6 bases and the J segment 14 bases; nucleotides outside the gene matches: 15. This CDR3 spans 15 amino acids. The CDR3 protein is CASSRSGGAKNVKYF. The DNA for the CDR3 is TGTGCCAGCAGCCGTAGCGGGGGGGCCAAAAACGTTAAGTACTTC.

This clonotype was seen repeatedly, ten times or more. This chain joins TRBV20-1 and TRBJ1-6; D remains ambiguous. V lost 3 bases, J lost 11 bases, and 14 bases lay in between. Per the germline V gene, CDR1 is DFQATT and CDR2 is SNEGSKA (reference sequence). The CDR3 contains 13 residues. CDR3 sequence reads: CSASDPGRPPLHF. CDR3 nucleotide sequence: TGCAGTGCTAGCGATCCTGGACGTCCACCCCTCCACTTT.

This chain connects TRBV6-2 or TRBV6-3 to TRBJ1-6; TRBD1 is a possible D gene (5 bases). CDR1 MNHEY and CDR2 SVGEGT come from the germline V gene. The CDR3 runs to 14 residues. V was pared by 6 bases and J by 9 bases, with 15 bases between. The CDR3 is CASSSGMGSSPLHF. The CDR3 DNA reads TGTGCCAGCAGCTCAGGGATGGGGAGTTCACCCCTCCACTTT.

Ten or more counts support this clonotype. V and J are TRBV18 and TRBJ1-5; no definite D call. V was trimmed by 1 base and J by 9 bases, leaving 13 bases between them. CDR1 is KGHSH and CDR2 is LQKENI in the germline V gene. This CDR3 is 14 amino acids long. CDR3 DNA sequence: TGTGCCAGCTCACCACGTCGAGAGATCCCGCCCCAGCATTTT. It codes for CASSPRREIPPQHF.

This chain uses TRBV12-3 or TRBV12-4 with TRBJ1-5; no clear D gene. The CDR3 has 12 amino acids. Trimming shortened V by 6 bases and J by 9 bases, and 12 bases separated the two germline ends. The CDR3 DNA reads TGTGCCAGCAGGGACCCGCCGGGGCCCCAGCATTTT. It codes for CASRDPPGPQHF.

This clonotype was detected many times. V usage is TRBV6-1 and J usage is TRBJ2-7, with 7 bases lining up with TRBD1. J lost 7 bases, V lost 1 base, and 10 bases had no gene match. The V gene's germline CDR1 is MNHNS and CDR2 SASEGT. The CDR3 totals 15 residues. The CDR3 spells CASSEVGGSRGEQYF. CDR3 DNA sequence: TGTGCCAGCAGTGAAGTAGGCGGCTCCAGGGGGGAGCAGTACTTC.